Presented here are 12 T cell receptor beta chains from one specimen sequenced in a study of T cell responses to AZD1222 COVID-19 vaccine (dated by TCRdb to the early 2020s). The time point label, read with the paper, signifies: about 28 days (+/-7) after the second vaccine dose. The method behind the library was the immunoSEQ multiplex PCR assay. This is the immuneACCESS table as TCRdb keeps it, with only in-frame sequences that have V and J called. A part of the clones is gone; compared with another copy, unresolved V genes explain less than half, and the rest is unexplained. The sample profile shows some 120,000 clones; about 88% of them were found once. The ten largest clones add up to around 9.5% of the sample. The source material was peripheral blood, sampled 28 days after the second AZD1222 dose. The receptors shown here come from an adult who received the AZD1222 COVID-19 vaccine.

The chain has TRBV4-3 and TRBJ1-1; D may be TRBD1 (5 bases). This CDR3 region has 16 residues. Germline values: CDR1 LGHNA, CDR2 YSLEER. Trimming pared 0 bases from V and 1 base from J, leaving 12 bases between. The CDR3 DNA sequence: TGCGCCAGCAGCCAAGATAGGGGCCAGGGGAACACTGAAGCTTTCTTT. It specifies CASSQDRGQGNTEAFF.

J is TRBJ2-7 and V is TRBV4-2; 10 bases are a match to TRBD2. CDR1 LGHNA and CDR2 YNFKEQ come from the germline V gene. V shed 0 bases and J 3 bases; nucleotides not matched to a gene: 2. CDR3 length: 15 residues. CDR3 DNA sequence: TGTGCCAGCAGCCAAGAGTCTAGCGGGGGCTACGAGCAGTACTTC. Its translation: CASSQESSGGYEQYF.

The CDR3: CASSQLPRGVYEQYF. CDR3 in DNA: TGTGCCAGCAGCCAACTCCCGAGGGGGGTGTACGAGCAGTACTTC. This rearrangement joins TRBV14 to TRBJ2-7; either TRBD1 or TRBD2 may fit D (6 bases each). This CDR3 has 15 amino acids. The germline V gene encodes CDR1 SGHDN and CDR2 FVKESK. The V and J ends lost 2 bases and 4 bases respectively, with 15 bases between them.

The chain couples TRBV4-2 to TRBJ2-1; a weak D match, TRBD2 (6 bases). Between the trimmed V and J ends, which lost 4 bases and 5 bases, there was a span of 9 bases. Per germline, CDR1 LGHNA and CDR2 YNFKEQ. The CDR3 is 13 residues long. The CDR3 is CASSRGTDNEQFF. CDR3 in DNA: TGTGCCAGCAGCCGCGGGACTGACAATGAGCAGTTCTTC.

This sequence joins TRBV7-9 and TRBJ1-1; D call uncertain. The CDR3 runs 12 residues. CDR1 SEHNR and CDR2 FQNEAQ come from the germline V gene (reference sequence). The V end was cut by 5 bases, the J end by 7 bases, with 11 bases between. In DNA, the CDR3 is TGTGCCAGCAGCCCACGTGGAGTTGAAGCTTTCTTT. It translates to CASSPRGVEAFF.

This chain connects TRBV9 to TRBJ2-6; the D gene is possibly TRBD1 (5 bases). The CDR3 is 16 amino acids. V lost 0 bases and J 2 bases, leaving 9 bases between the germline ends. Germline values: CDR1 SGDLS, CDR2 YYNGEE. The CDR3 is CASSVVSRAGANVLTF. CDR3 nucleotides: TGTGCCAGCAGCGTAGTCTCCAGGGCTGGGGCCAACGTCCTGACTTTC. The full variable domain, in which reference TRBV9 and TRBJ2-6 provide the parts outside the CDR3, is DSGVTQTPKHLITATGQRVTLRCSPRSGDLSVYWYQQSLDQGLQFLIQYYNGEERAKGNILERFSAQQFPDLHSELNLSSLELGDSALYFCASSVVSRAGANVLTFGAGSRLTVL.

CDR3 residues: CASSPGEQGISGVGYTF. CDR3 DNA sequence: TGTGCCAGCTCACCAGGGGAACAGGGGATCTCCGGGGTCGGCTACACCTTC. The genes are TRBV18 and TRBJ1-2, with 7 bases aligning to TRBD1. The germline gives CDR1 KGHSH, CDR2 LQKENI. The V segment lost 2 bases and the J segment 8 bases; nucleotides outside the gene matches: 17. The CDR3 length is 17 residues.

The chain combines TRBV19 with TRBJ1-2, with 10 nucleotides matching TRBD1. V was pared by 6 bases and J by 8 bases, with 3 bases of the junction left unmatched. Germline CDR1 LNHDA, CDR2 SQIVND (reference sequence). This CDR3 region has 12 residues. Here the CDR3 reads CASSSTGGGYTF. The CDR3 DNA is TGTGCCAGTAGCTCGACAGGGGGCGGCTACACCTTC.

V and J are TRBV29-1 and TRBJ2-7; D is ambiguous. Germline CDR1 reads SQVTM; CDR2 reads ANQGSEA. The CDR3 totals 13 residues. V was trimmed by 2 bases and J by 2 bases, leaving 10 bases between them. The CDR3 DNA is TGCAGCGTTGAAAAGGACGGACCCTACGAGCAGTACTTC. It encodes CSVEKDGPYEQYF.

The chain uses TRBV5-4 and TRBJ2-5; the D is unclear. Germline CDR1 and CDR2: SGHNT and YYREEE (reference sequence). Trimming took off 4 bases at V and 2 bases at J, with 9 bases between the two ends. This CDR3 contains 13 residues. Written as DNA, the CDR3 is TGTGCCAGCAGCAACACGGAACAAGAGACCCAGTACTTC. This translates into CASSNTEQETQYF.

The chain has TRBV18 and TRBJ1-4, with 10 bases lining up with TRBD1. The V segment lost 3 bases and the J segment 7 bases; nucleotides outside the gene matches: 8. Germline loops: CDR1 KGHSH, CDR2 LQKENI. The CDR3 extends over 16 amino acids. CDR3 coding DNA: TGTGCCAGCTCACCCTCCGGGACAGGGGTCCGTGAAAAACTGTTTTTT. The encoded protein is CASSPSGTGVREKLFF.

The CDR3 bases are TGTGCCAGCAGCCCTCCGCCTGGAAACACCATATATTTT. Protein product: CASSPPPGNTIYF. The chain has TRBV7-9 and TRBJ1-3; D gene uncertain. V was trimmed by 5 bases and J by 2 bases, leaving 7 bases between them. CDR1 and CDR2 (germline): SEHNR, FQNEAQ (reference sequence). This CDR3 has 13 residues.